This TCR beta chain appears in the sequencing data of a study of cytomegalovirus exposure and HLA in healthy donors. The PCR employed 60 Vbeta primers together with 13 Jbeta primers. Some clones are missing from TCRdb's copy, which holds only in-frame ones; the method was immunoSEQ multiplex PCR. The data contain about 130,000 clones, about 74% of them singletons. CDR3 length: 13 residues. CDR1 and CDR2 from the germline V gene are KGHSH and LQKENI. Unmatched junction bases numbered 10, after V lost 3 bases and J lost 14 bases. Sequenced: PBMCs. This TCR was sampled from a male donor in good health and CMV-seronegative. The V gene is TRBV18, the J gene TRBJ2-3; TRBD2 matches at 8 bases. The CDR3 is CASSPGLADLRYF. The CDR3 region has the DNA TGTGCCAGCTCACCCGGACTAGCCGACCTGAGGTATTTT.